The 14 T cell receptor beta chains reported below all come from one sample, sequenced in a study of blood T cell repertoires in COVID-19. TCRdb's copy holds only in-frame clones and misses some; the assay was immunoSEQ multiplex PCR. The table lists about 85,000 clones, 87% of them singletons. The material sequenced was peripheral blood. These receptors originate from a man aged 60 to 69 with acute or convalescent COVID-19.

The chain combines TRBV6-6 with TRBJ1-5; D unresolved. The germline gives CDR1 MNHNY, CDR2 SVGAGI (reference sequence). The CDR3 contains 15 residues. V was clipped by 4 bases and J by 4 bases, with 14 bases between them. The CDR3 nucleotides are TGTGCCAGCAGTTCCTTCGCGACCGGGAATCAGCCCCAGCATTTT. Translation gives CASSSFATGNQPQHF.

The DNA for the CDR3 is TGTGCCAGCAGCTGGACAGGGGGAATGTGGACTGAAGCTTTCTTT. This gives the protein CASSWTGGMWTEAFF. The chain uses TRBV5-6 and TRBJ1-1, with 10 bases that match TRBD1. V was clipped by 3 bases and J by 5 bases; unmatched bases: 7. This CDR3 spans 15 amino acids. Looked up from germline, CDR1 is SGHDT and CDR2 is YYEEEE.

This chain joins TRBV7-2 and TRBJ1-2, with D possibly TRBD1 on 5 matching bases. Looked up from germline, CDR1 is SGHTA and CDR2 is FQGNSA. The CDR3 is 16 amino acids. Between the trimmed V and J ends, which lost 2 bases and 6 bases, there was a span of 19 bases. CDR3 sequence: CASSLLSVGRADGYTF. CDR3 DNA sequence: TGTGCCAGCAGCTTACTGTCAGTCGGCAGGGCGGATGGCTACACCTTC.

The CDR3 nucleotides are TGCGCCAGCAATCCTAATGGGGCGGCCTACAATGAGCAGTTCTTC. Its protein product is CASNPNGAAYNEQFF. The genes are TRBV5-1 and TRBJ2-1, with TRBD1 as a possible D gene (5 bases). The CDR3 runs 15 residues. The germline CDR1 and CDR2 sequences are SGHRS and YFSETQ. The ends were cut back, 6 bases at V and 2 bases at J, with 15 bases in the middle.

CDR3 sequence reads: CASSEVSHEQYF. CDR3 coding DNA: TGCGCCAGCAGTGAGGTTAGTCACGAGCAGTACTTC. The rearrangement uses TRBV10-2 and TRBJ2-7, with D uncertain. V lost 2 bases and J 5 bases, leaving 7 bases between the germline ends. This CDR3 has 12 amino acids. The germline gives CDR1 WSHSY, CDR2 SAAADI.

V and J are TRBV18 and TRBJ2-4; TRBD1 matches at 8 bases. Germline CDR1 and CDR2: KGHSH and LQKENI. CDR3 size: 15 residues. The V gene end was trimmed by 0 bases and the J gene end by 8 bases; junction bases not matched to a gene: 6. The CDR3 DNA reads as TGTGCCAGCTCACCACCCAGGACAGGGTGGGACATTCAGTACTTC. Its translation: CASSPPRTGWDIQYF.

The sample holds one count of this clone. The rearrangement uses TRBV19 and TRBJ2-5, with a weak D call TRBD2 (5 bases). In germline, CDR1 is LNHDA, CDR2 SQIVND (reference sequence). This CDR3 has 14 residues. V lost 3 bases, J lost 3 bases, and 11 bases lay in between. CDR3: CASSINGGEETQYF. The CDR3 nucleotides are TGTGCCAGTAGTATTAACGGAGGTGAAGAGACCCAGTACTTC.

The chain couples TRBV18 to TRBJ2-1, with TRBD1 as a possible D gene (6 bases). V was clipped by 4 bases and J by 5 bases, with 12 bases between them. This CDR3 is built from 14 residues. Germline V gene sequence: CDR1 KGHSH, CDR2 LQKENI. The CDR3, as DNA: TGTGCCAGCTCACTTCAACAGGGCGACAATGAGCAGTTCTTC. Translated: CASSLQQGDNEQFF.

The genes are TRBV5-4 and TRBJ1-1, with 7 positions matching TRBD1. The CDR3 contains 14 residues. Germline loops: CDR1 SGHNT, CDR2 YYREEE (reference sequence). J gave up 3 bases and V 4 bases, and 6 bases lay outside the gene matches. This chain's CDR3 is CASSLQGRYTEAFF. The CDR3 region has the DNA TGTGCCAGCAGCCTACAGGGGCGTTACACTGAAGCTTTCTTT. The full variable domain, with the rest looked up from reference TRBV5-4 and TRBJ1-1, is ETGVTQSPTHLIKTRGQQVTLRCSSQSGHNTVSWYQQALGQGPQFIFQYYREEENGRGNFPPRFSGLQFPNYSSELNVNALELDDSALYLCASSLQGRYTEAFFGQGTRLTVV.

There are a few counts of this clone. V gene TRBV14 combines with J gene TRBJ1-1; TRBD1 aligns across 7 bases. CDR1 and CDR2 from the germline V gene are SGHDN and FVKESK. J was trimmed by 2 bases and V by 4 bases; bases with no gene match: 7. There are 15 residues in the CDR3. CDR3: CASSRGTATNTEAFF. Written as DNA, the CDR3 is TGTGCCAGCAGCCGGGGGACAGCTACCAACACTGAAGCTTTCTTT. The entire variable domain, with the rest obtained from reference TRBV14 and TRBJ1-1, is as follows: EAGVTQFPSHSVIEKGQTVTLRCDPISGHDNLYWYRRVMGKEIKFLLHFVKESKQDESGMPNNRFLAERTGGTYSTLKVQPAELEDSGVYFCASSRGTATNTEAFFGQGTRLTVV.

The CDR3 DNA reads TGTGCCAGCAGCTTAAAATTTCCAGGCTCGAACACTGAAGCTTTCTTT. This encodes CASSLKFPGSNTEAFF. The V gene is TRBV7-8, the J gene TRBJ1-1; D is unresolved. The germline V and J ends were trimmed by 2 bases and 1 base, with 14 bases remaining between them. The CDR3 is 16 amino acids. Germline values: CDR1 SGHVS, CDR2 FQNEAQ.

This chain links TRBV11-2 with TRBJ2-1; 14 bases line up with TRBD2. V trimming: 5 bases; J trimming: 1 base; junction bases outside the gene matches: 7. This CDR3 region has 18 residues. Germline values: CDR1 SGHAT, CDR2 FQNNGV. The DNA for the CDR3 is TGTGCCAGCAGCCAGAGGACTAGCGGGGGGAGTTCCTACAATGAGCAGTTCTTC. As protein: CASSQRTSGGSSYNEQFF.

The rearrangement joins TRBV6-5 to TRBJ2-1; TRBD2 might be the D (6 bases). Germline V gives CDR1 MNHEY, CDR2 SVGAGI. The CDR3 contains 14 residues. Between the trimmed V and J ends, which lost 8 bases and 10 bases, there was a span of 21 bases. The CDR3 sequence is CASLDGRGGREQFF. CDR3 in DNA: TGTGCCAGCTTGGATGGTAGGGGAGGTAGGGAGCAGTTCTTC.

The chain recombines TRBV4-1 with TRBJ2-1; TRBD2 matches at 11 bases. V lost 2 bases and J lost 7; bases outside the gene matches: 7. This CDR3 is 16 amino acids long. Germline assignment: CDR1 MGHRA and CDR2 YSYEKL. The CDR3 region has the DNA TGCGCCAGCAGCCAATTAGCGGGGGGGCCGATGAATGAGCAGTTCTTC. Translated, it gives CASSQLAGGPMNEQFF.